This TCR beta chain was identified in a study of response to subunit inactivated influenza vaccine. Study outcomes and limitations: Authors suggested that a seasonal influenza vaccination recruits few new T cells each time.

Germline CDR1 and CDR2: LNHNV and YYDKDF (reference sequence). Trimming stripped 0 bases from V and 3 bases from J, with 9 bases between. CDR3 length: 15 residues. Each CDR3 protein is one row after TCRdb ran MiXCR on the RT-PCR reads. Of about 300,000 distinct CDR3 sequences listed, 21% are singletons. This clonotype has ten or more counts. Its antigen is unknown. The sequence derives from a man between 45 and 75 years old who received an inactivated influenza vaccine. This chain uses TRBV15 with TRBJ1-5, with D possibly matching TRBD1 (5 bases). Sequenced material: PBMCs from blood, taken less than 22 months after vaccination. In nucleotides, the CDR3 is TGTGCCACCAGCAGAGATAAGGGGAACAATCAGCCCCAGCATTTT. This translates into CATSRDKGNNQPQHF.